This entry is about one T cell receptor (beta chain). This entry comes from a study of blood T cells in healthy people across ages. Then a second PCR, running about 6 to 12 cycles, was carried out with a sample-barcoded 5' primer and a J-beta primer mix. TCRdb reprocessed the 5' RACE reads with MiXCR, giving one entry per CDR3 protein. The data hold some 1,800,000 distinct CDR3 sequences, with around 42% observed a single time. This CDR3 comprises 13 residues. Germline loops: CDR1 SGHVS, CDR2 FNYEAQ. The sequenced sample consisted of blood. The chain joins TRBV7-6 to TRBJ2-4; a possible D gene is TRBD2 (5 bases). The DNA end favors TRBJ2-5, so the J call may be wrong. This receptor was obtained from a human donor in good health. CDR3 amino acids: CASSLAEAETQYF. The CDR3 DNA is TGTGCCAGCAGCTTAGCGGAGGCAGAGACCCAGTACTTC.